The 6 T cell receptor beta chains reported below all come from one sample, sequenced in a study of cytomegalovirus exposure and HLA in healthy donors. TCRdb keeps only in-frame clones here, not all; method: immunoSEQ multiplex PCR. The repertoire holds 200,000 to 300,000 clones, about 92% seen once, with approximately 3.1% in the top ten. Sequenced material: PBMCs. The receptor source for this set is a woman aged 30 to 39 in good health and CMV-seronegative.

This clone came up once. The genes are TRBV28 and TRBJ2-7, with D perhaps TRBD2 (6 bases). V was clipped by 2 bases and J by 1 base, with 12 bases between them. The CDR3 loop spans 15 amino acids. Germline-derived CDR1 and CDR2 are MDHEN and SYDVKM. The CDR3 DNA is TGTGCCAGCAGTTTACGGGGGTCCCAGTCCTACGAGCAGTACTTC. As protein: CASSLRGSQSYEQYF.

The chain carries TRBV6-6 and TRBJ1-2; TRBD1 is a possible D gene (5 bases). From germline, CDR1 is MNHNY and CDR2 SVGAGI (reference sequence). The CDR3 spans 16 residues. Trimming took 4 bases from V and 5 from J, leaving 20 bases between them. In DNA, the CDR3 is TGTGCCAGCAGTTTCACATCCGGGACTTTGCCTTATGGCTACACCTTC. It codes for CASSFTSGTLPYGYTF.

V gene TRBV7-9 combines with J gene TRBJ2-3; weak D call: TRBD1 (5 bases). Germline V gives CDR1 SEHNR, CDR2 FQNEAQ (reference sequence). Trimming removed 6 bases at V and 6 bases at J, with 13 bases between. The CDR3 loop spans 13 amino acids. The CDR3 sequence: CASSSGIRDTQYF. CDR3 coding DNA: TGTGCCAGCAGTTCAGGGATCAGGGATACGCAGTATTTT.

The gene calls are TRBV7-6 and TRBJ2-7; 8 nucleotides line up with TRBD1. The CDR3 spans 14 residues. The V gene end was trimmed by 5 bases and the J gene end by 3 bases; junction bases not matched to a gene: 6. The germline V gene has CDR1 SGHVS and CDR2 FNYEAQ. The CDR3 loop reads CASSPGGWDYEQYF. The CDR3 DNA follows: TGTGCCAGCAGCCCAGGGGGCTGGGACTACGAGCAGTACTTC.

The chain has TRBV28 and TRBJ1-4, with D possibly being TRBD1 (5 bases). Germline values: CDR1 MDHEN, CDR2 SYDVKM. V was trimmed by 3 bases and J by 7 bases, leaving 15 bases between them. The CDR3 extends over 15 amino acids. CDR3 bases: TGTGCCAGCAGTTTCCCCTCCCAGGGTGGTGAAAAACTGTTTTTT. Translated, it gives CASSFPSQGGEKLFF. Full variable domain (remainder filled in from reference TRBV28 and TRBJ1-4): DVKVTQSSRYLVKRTGEKVFLECVQDMDHENMFWYRQDPGLGLRLIYFSYDVKMKEKGDIPEGYSVSREKKERFSLILESASTNQTSMYLCASSFPSQGGEKLFFGSGTQLSVL.

At least ten counts were recorded for this clone. The rearrangement links TRBV4-3 to TRBJ2-3, with a tentative D call TRBD2 (5 bases). From germline, CDR1 is LGHNA and CDR2 YSLEER. The CDR3 totals 16 residues. Trimming left V 1 base short and J 0 bases short, with 11 bases between. CDR3: CASSQALAASTDTQYF. The CDR3 DNA follows: TGCGCCAGCAGCCAAGCTCTAGCCGCTAGCACAGATACGCAGTATTTT.